The entry below describes one TCR beta chain. This clonotype occurred many times. Its specific antigen is unknown. Base qualities are not provided; no much larger clone lies one nucleotide away. This record belongs to a study of neurological immune-mediated disorders (dated by TCRdb to between 2017 and 2020). Study-wide context: Of the roughly 34 multiple sclerosis patients, 31 had relapsing-remitting MS and 3 had secondary progressive MS. Alongside PBMC samples, the set of more than 85 TCR-beta libraries contained longitudinal samples, technical triplicates, and paired CD4+ and CD8+ T-cell subsets that had been sorted. Peripheral blood TCR-beta repertoires from patients with HTLV-I-associated myelopathy (HAM/TSP), patients with multiple sclerosis, and healthy controls were compared in the study using UMI-based sequencing. The cohort was made up of approximately 69 subjects, consisting of around 14 HAM/TSP patients, some 34 multiple sclerosis patients and approximately 20 healthy controls.

For the unsorted PBMC libraries, 2 million PBMCs were stored in RNAlater at -80 degrees C until RNA extraction and were used to generate the libraries. The multiple sclerosis patients were enrolled in a US clinical protocol that evaluated disease progression with magnetic resonance imaging. Peripheral blood was subjected to Ficoll-Hypaque density gradient centrifugation to isolate PBMCs, which were then cryopreserved in liquid nitrogen. Trimming removed 4 bases from V and 9 bases from J; the gene matches leave 7 bases unexplained. Including cysteine and phenylalanine, the CDR3 has 14 amino acids. Just CDR3 DNA is preserved here, 42 bases in frame from base 1. From a lookup of the germline V gene (reference sequence), CDR1 and CDR2 are DFQATT and SNEGSKA. To synthesize cDNA, template-switch 5'RACE was performed with a primer carrying a 10-nucleotide random unique molecular identifier so that each TCR transcript was tagged. Every sequencing run yielded over 170 million TCR-beta sequences covering 15-18 subjects. Total RNA was extracted with the RNeasy kit. TCR-beta VDJ regions were amplified with primers for the TCR constant region and the 5'RACE anchor, using the KAPA Real-time Library Amplification kit. A first PCR added sample indexes and Illumina adaptors, after which a second PCR increased the library yield. After Ampure bead purification, the TCR product of roughly 650 bp was size-selected on a 2% E-gel SizeSelection system. Library quality was checked on a Bioanalyzer, concentration was measured with Qubit, and libraries were quantified with the Kapa Library Quantification kit before pooling. Libraries were sequenced paired-end 2 x 150 bp on an Illumina HiSeq 2500. To increase sequence diversity, about 25-31% phiX was spiked into each library pool. The published analysis was carried out like this. Quality-filtered reads were processed with the UMI-based MiGEC pipeline, which removed over 75% of raw TCR sequences during error correction. IMGT germline references were used for alignment of VDJ genes, and clonotypes were defined by a unique CDR3 amino acid sequence together with V-J genes. Clonal expansion, Shannon diversity and CDR3 relatedness (CalcPairwiseDistances, ClusterSamples) were evaluated with VDJtools, and phylogenetic trees were built with CLCbio workbench. Expanded clones were defined as having at least 8 unique UMIs, based on coefficient-of-variation modelling across technical triplicates. Clones were called with MiXCR by TCRdb after fastp trimmed the public reads at Q25, and only in-frame beta chains were retained. Identical CDR3 proteins give one entry, which carries the most common genes and DNA. TCRdb, rather than the study authors, made the V and J calls. Counted in this sample were around 65,000 distinct CDR3 sequences; roughly 5.6% of them appeared once. The ten largest account for around 5.1% of the sample.

What the study reported, not specific to this receptor: Phylogenetic analysis grouped repertoires from 18 of 34 MS patients into a cluster of related CDR3 sequences, suggesting a possible repertoire-level signature. TCR clonal expansion was greatest in HAM/TSP patients and smallest in MS patients, who ranked below even healthy controls. No clinical or MRI features were associated with the MS cluster, and the authors said that larger cohorts are needed. No identical CDR3 amino acid sequences were shared among expanded clones across subjects, suggesting private TCR-beta repertoires in all groups.

The origin of this receptor is a human donor with multiple sclerosis. The donor label of this sample is uncertain. This sequence uses TRBV20-1 and TRBJ2-4; 12 bases in the middle match TRBD1. The sequencing sample was made of PBMCs. Here the CDR3 is given as CSANRDRGRGIQYF. The nucleotides are TGCAGTGCTAACCGGGACAGGGGGCGAGGCATTCAGTACTTC.